The source of this T cell receptor (beta chain) is a study of vaccination effects on CD4 cells after COVID-19. Before any sequencing was done, the ViraFEST assay used viral peptide pools to expand antigen-specific CD4+ T cells. Isolating CD4+ T cells followed less than 12 days of culture. Each person got two doses of an mRNA SARS-CoV-2 vaccine, BNT162b2 or mRNA-1273. Half the medium was replaced with IL-2 medium on days 3 and 7. Notes on this clone: Its antigen remains unidentified.

The assay was immunoSEQ multiplex PCR, and TCRdb's table has in-frame clones only and misses some. Of some 29,000 clones detected, 60% to 75% appear once; the ten largest clones hold around a sixth. General study results and limits: Common cold coronavirus cross-reactivity was shown by only 1 of 255 vaccine-induced clones in healthy vaccinees.

This CDR3 comprises 13 residues. The V end lost 9 bases, the J end lost 2 bases, and 13 bases lay between the germline ends. In germline, CDR1 is MNHEY, CDR2 SMNVEV (reference sequence). This TCR came from a human donor who received a COVID-19 vaccine. The specimen comprised CD4+ T cells from PBMCs cultured with HCoV-OC43 spike peptides, sampled after COVID-19 vaccination. Regarding subset: HCoV-OC43 spike overlapping peptide pool stimulation. The chain employs TRBV27 and TRBJ1-1, with a weak D call TRBD1 (5 bases). DNA for the CDR3: TGTGCCAGTGTAAACAGGTACAACACTGAAGCTTTCTTT. Amino acids: CASVNRYNTEAFF.